Below, 28 T cell receptor beta chains from the same sample are listed, as sequenced in a study of human T cells and chemical hapten exposure. TCRdb analysed the RACE reads with MiXCR anew, one entry per CDR3 protein. The top ten hold 1.5% to 2% of the sample, which has fewer than 100,000 distinct CDR3 sequences, 8.5% to 10% seen once. Time point of the sample: healthy volunteer bleed at 6 weeks. Unfractionated whole blood yielded total RNA. Sequencing input: whole blood. The origin of the receptors is a female donor in good health. Some clones in this sample may be carry-over from other donors' samples.

This chain joins TRBV7-9 and TRBJ1-1, with no clear D. This CDR3 has 12 amino acids. Trimming removed 4 bases from V and 6 bases from J, with 9 bases in between. CDR1 is SEHNR and CDR2 is FQNEAQ in the germline V gene (reference sequence). For the CDR3, the DNA is TGTGCCAGCAGCTCAGAATGGGCTGAAGCTTTCTTT. It translates to CASSSEWAEAFF.

This clonotype was counted ten times or more. V gene TRBV18 combines with J gene TRBJ1-5, with D unresolved. The V gene's germline CDR1 is KGHSH and CDR2 LQKENI. The CDR3 loop spans 13 amino acids. Trimming cost V 3 bases and J 7 bases, with 10 bases left between them. The CDR3 reads CASSPTETQPQHF. CDR3 in DNA: TGTGCCAGCTCACCCACAGAGACGCAGCCCCAGCATTTT.

This chain uses TRBV6-1 with TRBJ2-3, with 15 bases identical to TRBD2. This CDR3 is 18 amino acids long. Trimming removed 4 bases from V and 4 bases from J; junction bases left unmatched: 9. Germline CDR1 is MNHNS and CDR2 is SASEGT. The CDR3 nucleotides are TGTGCCAGCAGTGGCGGGACTAGCGGGGGGCGAACTCCAGATACGCAGTATTTT. This translates into CASSGGTSGGRTPDTQYF.

In this sample, this clonotype turned up a few times. The V and J genes are TRBV18 and TRBJ1-1, with 10 positions matching TRBD1. The germline V gene encodes CDR1 KGHSH and CDR2 LQKENI. This CDR3 spans 15 amino acids. The ends lost 6 bases at V and 5 bases at J; junction bases unmatched: 9. Here the CDR3 DNA reads TGTGCCAGCTCCCCGCGGGACAGGGGAAATACTGAAGCTTTCTTT. Translated: CASSPRDRGNTEAFF.

The genes are TRBV29-1 and TRBJ1-5; TRBD1 might be the D (6 bases). Germline V lookup: CDR1 SQVTM, CDR2 ANQGSEA. Trimming removed 4 bases from V and 9 bases from J, with 13 bases in between. CDR3 size: 12 residues. The CDR3 spells CSVAGAGMPQHF. The CDR3 bases are TGCAGCGTTGCAGGGGCAGGTATGCCCCAGCATTTT.

The CDR3 coding sequence is TGTGCCAGCAGTTTATCGAGTCTGGGGGGGGAAACCCAGTACTTC. It yields the protein CASSLSSLGGETQYF. The chain employs TRBV27 and TRBJ2-5, with 7 bases lining up with TRBD2. Looked up from germline, CDR1 is MNHEY and CDR2 is SMNVEV (reference sequence). V shed 0 bases, J shed 8 bases, and the junction held 9 bases outside the gene matches. The CDR3 covers 15 residues.

This clonotype was detected only a few times. The V call is TRBV3-1, the J call TRBJ1-2; no definite D call. The CDR3 sequence is 14 residues long. Trimming stripped 4 bases from V and 2 bases from J, with 11 bases between. Germline V gene sequence: CDR1 LGHDT, CDR2 YNNKEL (reference sequence). CDR3 sequence (DNA): TGTGCCAGCAGCCCCTGGACCGGGAACTATGGCTACACCTTC. It translates to CASSPWTGNYGYTF. Supplemented by reference TRBV3-1 and TRBJ1-2, the full variable domain reads DTAVSQTPKYLVTQMGNDKSIKCEQNLGHDTMYWYKQDSKKFLKIMFSYNNKELIINETVPNRFSPKSPDKAHLNLHINSLELGDSAVYFCASSPWTGNYGYTFGSGTRLTVV.

With respect to this clonotype: This clone may be a read error of a much larger clone one base away. The chain links TRBV12-3 or TRBV12-4 to TRBJ2-7; 11 positions agree with TRBD1. This CDR3 has 14 amino acids. V lost 5 bases, J lost 4 bases, and 4 bases stayed unmatched. CDR3 sequence reads: CASSRDRGRYEQYF. The CDR3 DNA reads as TGTGCCAGCAGTCGGGACAGGGGGAGGTACGAGCAGTACTTC.

The rearrangement uses TRBV10-3 and TRBJ2-5; D ambiguous. Trimming removed 0 bases at V and 5 bases at J, with 13 bases between. CDR3 size: 15 residues. The germline gives CDR1 ENHRY, CDR2 SYGVKD. DNA of the CDR3: TGTGCCATCAGTGAGTCTTTGCCCAGTCGGGAGACCCAGTACTTC. Translation gives CAISESLPSRETQYF.

This clonotype was seen only a few times. This chain connects TRBV14 to TRBJ2-1, with no clear D. The germline V and J ends were trimmed by 1 base and 7 bases, with 8 bases remaining between them. Germline lookup yields CDR1 SGHDN and CDR2 FVKESK. The CDR3 runs to 13 residues. CDR3 amino acids: CASSQALLNEQFF. The CDR3 nucleotides are TGTGCCAGCAGCCAAGCCCTCCTGAATGAGCAGTTCTTC.

Concerning this clonotype: A much larger clone sits a single nucleotide away, making a read error possible. The CDR3 DNA follows: TGTGCCAGCAGCTTAGCCGTCGGACATGGGAACACTGAAGCTTTCTTT. This gives the protein CASSLAVGHGNTEAFF. This chain links TRBV7-9 with TRBJ1-1; D possibly corresponds to TRBD1 (5 bases). Deletions cut 0 bases from V and 1 base from J, with 12 bases between. This CDR3 has 16 residues. CDR1 SEHNR and CDR2 FQNEAQ come from the germline V gene (reference sequence).

This clonotype was observed a few times. The V and J genes are TRBV7-8 and TRBJ1-1; 10 positions match TRBD1. This CDR3 has 18 residues. V lost 2 bases and J lost 3; bases outside the gene matches: 12. Looked up from germline, CDR1 is SGHVS and CDR2 is FQNEAQ. The CDR3 region has the DNA TGTGCCAGCAGCTTAAAGGACAGGGGGGGGGCCTGGCACACTGAAGCTTTCTTT. Residues: CASSLKDRGGAWHTEAFF.

This clonotype was observed many times. The V call is TRBV4-2, the J call TRBJ2-3; 15 positions match TRBD2. With V trimmed by 2 bases and J by 0 bases, 12 bases remained unmatched. The CDR3 consists of 21 residues. Per the germline V gene, CDR1 is LGHNA and CDR2 is YNFKEQ. The CDR3 reads CASSQRGFGLAGGMSTDTQYF. The CDR3, as DNA: TGTGCCAGCAGCCAAAGGGGTTTCGGACTAGCGGGGGGGATGAGCACAGATACGCAGTATTTT.

In its sample, this clonotype was seen many times. The chain has TRBV7-9 and TRBJ2-7; D not resolved. Trimming pared 2 bases from V and 5 bases from J, leaving 10 bases between. Germline V gene lookup returns CDR1 SEHNR and CDR2 FQNEAQ (reference sequence). The CDR3 runs 13 residues. The CDR3 nucleotides read TGTGCCAGCAGCTTATTTCTGGCAGACGAGCAGTACTTC. It yields the protein CASSLFLADEQYF.

The chain links TRBV18 to TRBJ1-1; perhaps TRBD1 as D (6 bases). Trimming shortened V by 5 bases and J by 3 bases, and 25 bases separated the two germline ends. Germline V CDR1 and CDR2: KGHSH, LQKENI. This CDR3 spans 18 amino acids. In DNA, the CDR3 is TGTGCCAGCTCATCAACGGACAGAGAGCACCTCCTGGACACTGAAGCTTTCTTT. It specifies CASSSTDREHLLDTEAFF.

This clonotype has a count of ten or more. CDR3: CASSLVTGMETQYF. The CDR3 region has the DNA TGTGCCAGCAGCTTAGTCACAGGGATGGAGACCCAGTACTTC. The gene calls are TRBV7-8 and TRBJ2-5; D is possibly TRBD1 (6 bases). The germline gives CDR1 SGHVS, CDR2 FQNEAQ. CDR3 length equals 14 residues. Trimming pared 1 base from V and 5 bases from J, leaving 11 bases between.

For the CDR3, the DNA is TGCGCCAGCAGTGGCGTGAGACTCCCAGGAGACGAGCAGTACTTC. It translates to CASSGVRLPGDEQYF. The V and J genes are TRBV5-1 and TRBJ2-7; D is undetermined. With 5 bases removed from V and 5 bases from J, the gap between germline ends came to 20 bases. The CDR3 is 15 residues long. Germline V CDR1 and CDR2: SGHRS, YFSETQ.

This clonotype was detected a few times. The rearrangement links TRBV7-9 to TRBJ2-5, with TRBD2 identical over 8 bases. The germline V gene encodes CDR1 SEHNR and CDR2 FQNEAQ (reference sequence). The CDR3 runs to 14 residues. V lost 3 bases to trimming and J lost 4 bases; unmatched junction nucleotides: 4. CDR3 residues: CASSLAGGPETQYF. The DNA of the CDR3 is TGTGCCAGCAGCTTGGCGGGGGGCCCAGAGACCCAGTACTTC.

In this sample, this clonotype turned up many times. This rearrangement joins TRBV4-2 to TRBJ2-1, with 13 bases that match TRBD2. Germline V lookup: CDR1 LGHNA, CDR2 YNFKEQ. The ends lost 3 bases at V and 8 bases at J; junction bases unmatched: 10. The CDR3 spans 17 residues. CDR3 nucleotides: TGTGCCAGCAGCCAGACCGAACTAGCGGGGGGGCGAGATGAGCAGTTCTTC. This encodes CASSQTELAGGRDEQFF.

This chain uses TRBV6-6 with TRBJ1-1; D is uncertain. CDR1 and CDR2 (germline): MNHNY, SVGAGI (reference sequence). The CDR3 runs to 15 residues. The V and J ends lost 0 bases and 4 bases respectively, with 12 bases between them. CDR3 DNA: TGTGCCAGCAGTTACTCTGGCAGCTGGGGCACTGAAGCTTTCTTT. Amino acid sequence: CASSYSGSWGTEAFF.

This clonotype was counted ten times or more. The chain is built from TRBV29-1 and TRBJ2-3; 7 nucleotides agree with TRBD1. V trimming: 6 bases; J trimming: 3 bases; junction bases outside the gene matches: 6. Germline-derived CDR1 and CDR2 are SQVTM and ANQGSEA. CDR3 length equals 13 residues. The DNA of the CDR3 is TGCAGCGTCCGGGACAGCCTTACAGATACGCAGTATTTT. This encodes CSVRDSLTDTQYF.

V is TRBV20-1 and J is TRBJ1-1, with D unresolved. V was shortened by 5 bases and J by 0 bases, with 4 bases between the two germline ends. This CDR3 contains 11 residues. Germline assignment: CDR1 DFQATT and CDR2 SNEGSKA (reference sequence). CDR3 nucleotides: TGCAGTGCTGAGATGAACACTGAAGCTTTCTTT. This gives the protein CSAEMNTEAFF.

This clonotype has a count of ten or more. The V call is TRBV15, the J call TRBJ2-5; D gene unclear. The V end was cut by 0 bases, the J end by 8 bases, with 10 bases between. This CDR3 has 13 amino acids. Germline CDR1 and CDR2: LNHNV and YYDKDF (reference sequence). The CDR3 loop reads CATSRDKSETQYF. DNA for the CDR3: TGTGCCACCAGCAGAGATAAGAGTGAAACCCAGTACTTC.

This clonotype occurred a few times. V and J are TRBV7-3 and TRBJ2-1; the D call may be TRBD1 or TRBD2 (5 bases each). V was cut by 2 bases and J by 0 bases, with 11 bases left in between. Germline assignment: CDR1 SGHTA and CDR2 FQGTGA. The CDR3 is 16 amino acids. In DNA form, the CDR3 reads TGTGCCAGCAGCTTATTTGGGACCAGCTCCTACAATGAGCAGTTCTTC. Translation gives CASSLFGTSSYNEQFF.

In its sample, this clonotype was seen many times. This sequence joins TRBV12-3 or TRBV12-4 and TRBJ2-7, with D possibly being TRBD1 or TRBD2 (5 bases each). The V end was cut by 6 bases, the J end by 1 base, with 16 bases between. The CDR3 spans 15 residues. The CDR3 region is CASSAQGALSYEQYF. The CDR3, as DNA: TGTGCCAGCAGCGCGCAGGGAGCCCTTTCCTACGAGCAGTACTTC.

This clonotype was seen ten or more times. The chain employs TRBV27 and TRBJ1-2, with D hard to call. Trimming pared 1 base from V and 0 bases from J, leaving 9 bases between. The CDR3 spans 15 residues. CDR1 is MNHEY and CDR2 is SMNVEV in the germline V gene (reference sequence). The CDR3 bases are TGTGCCAGCAGTTTATGGCCGGATTCTAACTATGGCTACACCTTC. Its protein product is CASSLWPDSNYGYTF.

This clonotype showed up just a few times. This rearrangement joins TRBV5-1 to TRBJ2-3; 9 nucleotides match TRBD1. This CDR3 contains 15 residues. CDR1 is SGHRS, CDR2 YFSETQ, per germline. V lost 8 bases, J lost 1 base, and 8 bases stayed unmatched. The DNA of the CDR3 is TGCGCCAGTCTACCGGACAGGGGCCGCACAGATACGCAGTATTTT. Protein sequence: CASLPDRGRTDTQYF.

There are many counts of this clonotype. CDR3 region: CSVPDTSGGANEQFF. The CDR3 DNA reads TGCAGCGTCCCGGATACTAGCGGGGGGGCCAATGAGCAGTTCTTC. The chain carries TRBV29-1 and TRBJ2-1, with TRBD2 matching 13 bases. This CDR3 contains 15 residues. With 6 bases clipped from V and 6 bases from J, the junction kept 8 bases outside the gene matches. Germline V gives CDR1 SQVTM, CDR2 ANQGSEA.